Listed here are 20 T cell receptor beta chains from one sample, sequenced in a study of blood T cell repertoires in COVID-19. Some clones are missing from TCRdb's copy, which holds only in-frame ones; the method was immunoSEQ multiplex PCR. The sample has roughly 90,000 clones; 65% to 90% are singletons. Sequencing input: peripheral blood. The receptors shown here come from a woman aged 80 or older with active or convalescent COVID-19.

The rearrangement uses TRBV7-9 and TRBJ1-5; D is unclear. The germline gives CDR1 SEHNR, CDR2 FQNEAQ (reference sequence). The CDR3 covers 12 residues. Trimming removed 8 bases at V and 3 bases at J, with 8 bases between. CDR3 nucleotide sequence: TGTGCCAGCGCGGGTTTCAATCAGCCCCAGCATTTT. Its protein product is CASAGFNQPQHF.

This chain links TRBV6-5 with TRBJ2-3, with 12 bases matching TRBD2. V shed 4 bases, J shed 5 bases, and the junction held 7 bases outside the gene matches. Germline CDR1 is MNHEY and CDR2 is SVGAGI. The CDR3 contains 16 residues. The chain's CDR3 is CASSSLAGGPLDTQYF. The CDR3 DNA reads TGTGCCAGCAGTTCCCTAGCGGGAGGGCCTTTAGATACGCAGTATTTT.

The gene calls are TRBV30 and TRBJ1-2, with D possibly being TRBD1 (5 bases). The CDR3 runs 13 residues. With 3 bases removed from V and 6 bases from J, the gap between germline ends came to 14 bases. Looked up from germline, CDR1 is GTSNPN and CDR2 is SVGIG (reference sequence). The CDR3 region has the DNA TGTGCCTGGAGCCCTAAGGCAGGGAATGGCTACACCTTC. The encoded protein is CAWSPKAGNGYTF.

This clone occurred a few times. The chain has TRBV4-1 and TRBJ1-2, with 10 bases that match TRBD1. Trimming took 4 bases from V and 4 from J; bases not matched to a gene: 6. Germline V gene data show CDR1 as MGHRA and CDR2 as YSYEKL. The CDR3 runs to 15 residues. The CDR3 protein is CASSPRQGASYGYTF. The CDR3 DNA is TGCGCCAGCAGCCCTCGACAGGGGGCGAGCTATGGCTACACCTTC.

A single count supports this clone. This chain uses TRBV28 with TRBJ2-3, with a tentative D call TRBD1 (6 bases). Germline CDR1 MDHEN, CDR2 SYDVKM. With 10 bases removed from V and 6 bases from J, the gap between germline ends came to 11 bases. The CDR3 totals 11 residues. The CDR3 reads CATNREDTQYF. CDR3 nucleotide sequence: TGTGCCACGAACAGGGAGGATACGCAGTATTTT.

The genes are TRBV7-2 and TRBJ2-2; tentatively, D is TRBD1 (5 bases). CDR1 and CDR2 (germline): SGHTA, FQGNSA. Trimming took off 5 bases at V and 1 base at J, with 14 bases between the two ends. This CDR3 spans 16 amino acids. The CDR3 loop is CASSPPGLVNTGELFF. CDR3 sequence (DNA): TGTGCCAGCAGCCCCCCAGGGTTAGTGAACACCGGGGAGCTGTTTTTT.

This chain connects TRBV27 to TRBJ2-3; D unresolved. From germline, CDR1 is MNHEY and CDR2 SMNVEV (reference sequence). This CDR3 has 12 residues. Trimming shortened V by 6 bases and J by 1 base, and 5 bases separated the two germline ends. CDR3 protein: CASRERTDTQYF. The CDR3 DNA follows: TGTGCCAGCAGGGAGCGCACAGATACGCAGTATTTT.

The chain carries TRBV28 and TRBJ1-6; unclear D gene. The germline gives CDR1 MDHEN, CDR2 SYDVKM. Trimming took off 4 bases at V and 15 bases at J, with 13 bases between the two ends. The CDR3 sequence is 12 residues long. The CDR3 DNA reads TGTGCCAGCAGTTACGGGAGAGGCGACCTCCACTTT. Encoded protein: CASSYGRGDLHF.

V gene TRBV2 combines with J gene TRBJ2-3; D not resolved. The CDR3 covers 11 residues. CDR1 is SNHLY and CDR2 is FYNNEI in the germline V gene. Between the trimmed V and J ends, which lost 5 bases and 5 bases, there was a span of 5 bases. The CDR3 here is CASSLRDTQYF. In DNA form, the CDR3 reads TGTGCCAGCAGTCTCAGAGATACGCAGTATTTT. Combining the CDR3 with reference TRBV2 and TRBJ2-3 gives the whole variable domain EPEVTQTPSHQVTQMGQEVILRCVPISNHLYFYWYRQILGQKVEFLVSFYNNEISEKSEIFDDQFSVERPDGSNFTLKIRSTKLEDSAMYFCASSLRDTQYFGPGTRLTVL.

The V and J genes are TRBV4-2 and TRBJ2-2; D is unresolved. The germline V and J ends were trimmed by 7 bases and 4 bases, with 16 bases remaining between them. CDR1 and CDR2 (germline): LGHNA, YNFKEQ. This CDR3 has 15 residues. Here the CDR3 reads CASTALVGFTGELFF. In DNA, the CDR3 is TGTGCCAGCACGGCGCTAGTCGGGTTCACCGGGGAGCTGTTTTTT.

CDR3 loop: CASVRLAGNQETQYF. Here the CDR3 DNA reads TGTGCCAGCGTTCGACTAGCGGGAAACCAAGAGACCCAGTACTTC. The chain joins TRBV7-2 to TRBJ2-5; the match to TRBD2 covers 11 bases. CDR3 length equals 15 residues. Germline CDR1 reads SGHTA; CDR2 reads FQGNSA. With 8 bases clipped from V and 0 bases from J, the junction kept 5 bases outside the gene matches.

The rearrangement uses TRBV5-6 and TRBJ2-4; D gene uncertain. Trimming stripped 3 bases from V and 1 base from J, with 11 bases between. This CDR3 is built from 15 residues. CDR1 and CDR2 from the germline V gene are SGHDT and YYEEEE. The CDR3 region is CASSSGSFAKNIQYF. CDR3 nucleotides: TGTGCCAGCAGCTCCGGGTCCTTCGCCAAAAACATTCAGTACTTC.

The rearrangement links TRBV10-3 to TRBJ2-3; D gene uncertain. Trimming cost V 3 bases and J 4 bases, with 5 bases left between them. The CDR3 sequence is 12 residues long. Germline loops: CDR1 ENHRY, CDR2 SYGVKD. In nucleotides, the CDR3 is TGTGCCATCAGTGACCGGGCAGATACGCAGTATTTT. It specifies CAISDRADTQYF.

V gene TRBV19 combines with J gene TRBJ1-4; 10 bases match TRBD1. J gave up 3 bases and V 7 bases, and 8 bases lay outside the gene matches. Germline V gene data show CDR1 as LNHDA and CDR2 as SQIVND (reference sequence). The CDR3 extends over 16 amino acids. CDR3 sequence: CASNRDRGRPNEKLFF. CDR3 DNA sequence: TGTGCCAGTAATCGGGACAGGGGACGACCTAATGAAAAACTGTTTTTT. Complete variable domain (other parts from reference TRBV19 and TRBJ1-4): DGGITQSPKYLFRKEGQNVTLSCEQNLNHDAMYWYRQDPGQGLRLIYYSQIVNDFQKGDIAEGYSVSREKKESFPLTVTSAQKNPTAFYLCASNRDRGRPNEKLFFGSGTQLSVL.

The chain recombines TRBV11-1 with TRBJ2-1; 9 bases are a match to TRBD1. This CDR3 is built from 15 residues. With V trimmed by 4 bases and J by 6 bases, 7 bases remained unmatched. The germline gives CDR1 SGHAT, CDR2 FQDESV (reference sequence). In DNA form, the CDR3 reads TGTGCCAGCAGCTCACAGGGGGCTAGGGGCAATGAGCAGTTCTTC. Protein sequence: CASSSQGARGNEQFF.

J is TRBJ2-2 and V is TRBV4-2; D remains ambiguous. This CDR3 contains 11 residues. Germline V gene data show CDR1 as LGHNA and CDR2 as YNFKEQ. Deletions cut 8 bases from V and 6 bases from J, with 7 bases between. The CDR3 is CASGQAGELFF. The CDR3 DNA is TGTGCCAGCGGGCAGGCCGGGGAGCTGTTTTTT.

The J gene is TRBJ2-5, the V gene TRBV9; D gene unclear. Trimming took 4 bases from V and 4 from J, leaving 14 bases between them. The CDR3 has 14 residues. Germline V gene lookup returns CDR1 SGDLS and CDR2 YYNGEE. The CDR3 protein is CASSSSLGSETQYF. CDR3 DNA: TGTGCCAGCAGCTCATCCCTAGGATCAGAGACCCAGTACTTC.

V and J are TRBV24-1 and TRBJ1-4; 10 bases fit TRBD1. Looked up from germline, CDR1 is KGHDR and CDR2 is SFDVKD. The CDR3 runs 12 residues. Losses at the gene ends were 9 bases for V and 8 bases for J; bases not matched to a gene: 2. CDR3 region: CATSTGGEKLFF. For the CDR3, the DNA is TGTGCCACCTCGACAGGGGGCGAAAAACTGTTTTTT.

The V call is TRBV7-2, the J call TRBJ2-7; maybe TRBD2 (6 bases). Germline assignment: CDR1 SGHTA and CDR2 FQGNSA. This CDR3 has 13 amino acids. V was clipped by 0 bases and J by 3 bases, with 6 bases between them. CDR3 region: CASSLAGSYEQYF. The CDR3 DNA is TGTGCCAGCAGCTTAGCCGGGAGCTACGAGCAGTACTTC.

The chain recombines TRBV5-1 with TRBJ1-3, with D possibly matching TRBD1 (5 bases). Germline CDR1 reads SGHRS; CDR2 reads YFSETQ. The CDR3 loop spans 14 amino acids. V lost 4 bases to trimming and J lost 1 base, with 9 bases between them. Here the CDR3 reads CASSADISGNTIYF. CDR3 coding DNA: TGCGCCAGCAGCGCGGACATTTCTGGAAACACCATATATTTT.